This T cell receptor (beta chain) was captured by sequencing in a study of T cells in Graves' hyperthyroidism and ophthalmopathy. Study observations and caveats: Most thyroid clonotypes with frequency above 0.001 were detected in blood.

This CDR3 is built from 13 residues. Germline-derived CDR1 and CDR2 are DFQATT and SNEGSKA (reference sequence). Germline trimming cut 6 bases from V and 2 bases from J; bases unmatched to any gene: 4. TCR beta CDR3 regions were amplified from RNA transcripts. A set of HTBI primers served as the primers for a first-round RT-PCR of the TCR CDR3. From the multiplex PCR reads, TCRdb called clonotypes with MiXCR, one entry per CDR3 protein. The table records about 560,000 distinct CDR3 sequences, over 15% of them present only once. This clonotype was observed many times. No antigen is known for it. These patients, aged 18 to 65, had recently diagnosed hyperthyroidism lasting under 2 months.

Sequenced material: blood. The chain is built from TRBV20-1 and TRBJ2-1, with 7 bases matching TRBD2. The TCR originated in a woman aged 18-35 years with Graves' hyperthyroidism. The CDR3 is CSAQREAYNEQFF. CDR3 coding DNA: TGCAGTGCACAGCGGGAAGCCTACAATGAGCAGTTCTTC.